Shown below are 22 T cell receptor beta chains from a single sample sequenced in a study of CD8+ T cells in alopecia areata. The treatment was: oral pan-JAK inhibitor, 5-10 mg twice daily. Reverse transcribed after extraction, RNA yielded cDNA as the sequencing template. Clones were sequenced by immunoSEQ multiplex PCR, and TCRdb holds only the in-frame ones, with some missing. The data contain about 190,000 clones, roughly three fifths of them seen just once; the ten biggest clones take up approximately 0.7%. This sample comprised CD4+ T cells sorted from blood, obtained at week 4, from a patient treated with tofacitinib. These receptors were collected from a human donor with alopecia areata.

The genes are TRBV18 and TRBJ2-7; D is ambiguous. The CDR3 extends over 14 amino acids. The V end lost 0 bases, the J end lost 8 bases, and 14 bases lay between the germline ends. CDR1 and CDR2 from the germline V gene are KGHSH and LQKENI. The CDR3 DNA reads TGTGCCAGCTCACCACCGTTTACATCTACGCAGCAGTACTTC. Residues: CASSPPFTSTQQYF.

V gene TRBV6-1 combines with J gene TRBJ1-3, with D uncertain. The V gene's germline CDR1 is MNHNS and CDR2 SASEGT. This CDR3 is 12 amino acids long. Trimming pared 4 bases from V and 3 bases from J, leaving 4 bases between. The CDR3 bases are TGTGCCAGCAGTGGGGGTGGAAACACCATATATTTT. As protein: CASSGGGNTIYF.

The V call is TRBV25-1, the J call TRBJ2-7; D is undetermined. The V gene lost 2 bases and the J gene lost 4 bases, with 3 bases spanning the gap. This CDR3 has 11 residues. CDR1 MGHDK and CDR2 SYGVNS come from the germline V gene. CDR3 loop: CASSEVYEQYF. In DNA form, the CDR3 reads TGTGCCAGCAGTGAAGTGTACGAGCAGTACTTC.

The genes are TRBV19 and TRBJ2-6; D unresolved. This CDR3 is 17 amino acids long. Germline V gene lookup returns CDR1 LNHDA and CDR2 SQIVND (reference sequence). Trimming shortened V by 3 bases and J by 0 bases, and 12 bases separated the two germline ends. The CDR3 sequence is CASSIGQASSGANVLTF. CDR3 DNA: TGTGCCAGTAGTATTGGGCAAGCGAGCTCTGGGGCCAACGTCCTGACTTTC.

The chain has TRBV30 and TRBJ2-3; D unclear. V gave up 5 bases and J gave up 5 bases, with 14 bases separating them. CDR1 is GTSNPN, CDR2 SVGIG, per germline (reference sequence). This CDR3 is 13 amino acids long. The DNA of the CDR3 is TGTGCCTGGGGAAGACTGGAGAAAGATACGCAGTATTTT. Amino acids: CAWGRLEKDTQYF. Using reference TRBV30 and TRBJ2-3 for the parts outside the CDR3, the full variable domain is SQTIHQWPATLVQPVGSPLSLECTVEGTSNPNLYWYRQAAGRGLQLLFYSVGIGQISSEVPQNLSASRPQDRQFILSSKKLLLSDSGFYLCAWGRLEKDTQYFGPGTRLTVL.

The chain recombines TRBV5-1 with TRBJ2-3; 12 bases are shared with TRBD2. From germline, CDR1 is SGHRS and CDR2 YFSETQ. CDR3 size: 16 residues. The V and J ends lost 4 bases and 5 bases, in that order; junction bases with no gene match: 8. CDR3 DNA: TGCGCCAGCAGCCAAAGACTAGCGGGAGTAGTAGATACGCAGTATTTT. Its translation: CASSQRLAGVVDTQYF.

There are a few counts of this clone. The chain combines TRBV30 with TRBJ1-1; D is uncertain. This CDR3 region has 14 residues. Looked up from germline, CDR1 is GTSNPN and CDR2 is SVGIG (reference sequence). V was clipped by 0 bases and J by 1 base, with 9 bases between them. CDR3 coding DNA: TGTGCCTGGAGTGTTGGGCAGAAGAACACTGAAGCTTTCTTT. It translates to CAWSVGQKNTEAFF.

The chain links TRBV28 to TRBJ2-7, with unresolved D. In germline, CDR1 is MDHEN, CDR2 SYDVKM. V shed 2 bases and J shed 3 bases, with 5 bases lying between them. The CDR3 consists of 12 residues. This CDR3 reads CASSLGYYEQYF. The CDR3 DNA reads TGTGCCAGCAGTTTAGGCTACTACGAGCAGTACTTC.

The table lists this clone with a few counts. The V gene is TRBV14, the J gene TRBJ2-7; possible D gene TRBD1, 6 bases. In germline, CDR1 is SGHDN, CDR2 FVKESK. The CDR3 sequence is 11 residues long. V was trimmed by 4 bases and J by 8 bases, leaving 9 bases between them. The CDR3 is CASSLQGKQYF. The CDR3 DNA sequence: TGTGCCAGCAGCCTACAGGGAAAGCAGTACTTC. The full variable domain, with the rest looked up from reference TRBV14 and TRBJ2-7, is EAGVTQFPSHSVIEKGQTVTLRCDPISGHDNLYWYRRVMGKEIKFLLHFVKESKQDESGMPNNRFLAERTGGTYSTLKVQPAELEDSGVYFCASSLQGKQYFGPGTRLTVT.

This chain uses TRBV10-3 with TRBJ2-7, with a tentative D call TRBD2 (6 bases). Germline CDR1 ENHRY, CDR2 SYGVKD. The CDR3 totals 14 residues. Trimming removed 7 bases at V and 7 bases at J, with 20 bases between. The CDR3 sequence is CAITPGLPGGEQYF. CDR3 DNA sequence: TGTGCCATCACCCCGGGACTTCCCGGGGGAGAGCAGTACTTC.

The rearrangement joins TRBV25-1 to TRBJ2-2; D is unresolved. V shed 8 bases and J shed 5 bases, with 6 bases lying between them. Germline V gives CDR1 MGHDK, CDR2 SYGVNS. This CDR3 has 11 amino acids. The CDR3 is CASSPTGELFF. CDR3 DNA sequence: TGTGCCAGCTCGCCGACCGGGGAGCTGTTTTTT.

This clone was seen only a few times. The CDR3 sequence: CASSPPFSQYTDTQYF. DNA for the CDR3: TGTGCCAGCTCACCACCGTTCTCGCAGTACACAGATACGCAGTATTTT. The J gene is TRBJ2-3, the V gene TRBV18; D gene ambiguous. This CDR3 has 16 residues. Between the trimmed V and J ends, which lost 0 bases and 2 bases, there was a span of 12 bases. Germline lookup yields CDR1 KGHSH and CDR2 LQKENI.

The CDR3 sequence is CASRTSGGSGYTF. CDR3 sequence (DNA): TGCGCCAGCAGGACATCAGGGGGCTCTGGCTACACCTTC. This chain uses TRBV5-1 with TRBJ1-2, with 8 bases aligning to TRBD1. The junction had 7 bases not matched to a gene; V was cut back by 5 bases and J by 7 bases. The germline gives CDR1 SGHRS, CDR2 YFSETQ. CDR3 size: 13 residues.

The CDR3 sequence: CASGTERYTF. The CDR3 bases are TGTGCCAGTGGGACTGAGCGCTACACCTTC. This chain joins TRBV19 and TRBJ1-2, with D perhaps TRBD1 (5 bases). This CDR3 contains 10 residues. V gave up 8 bases and J gave up 9 bases, with 10 bases separating them. Germline CDR1 is LNHDA and CDR2 is SQIVND (reference sequence).

This rearrangement joins TRBV7-2 to TRBJ2-3; 14 nucleotides agree with TRBD2. V shed 5 bases and J 1 base; nucleotides not matched to a gene: 8. The CDR3 is 18 amino acids. Germline V gene sequence: CDR1 SGHTA, CDR2 FQGNSA. This chain's CDR3 is CASSLRLAGGVRTDTQYF. The CDR3 nucleotides are TGTGCCAGCAGCCTAAGACTAGCGGGAGGGGTTCGCACAGATACGCAGTATTTT.

Points on this clone: Other nucleotide sequences in the sample specify the same CDR3. The gene calls are TRBV25-1 and TRBJ2-5, with 7 bases matching TRBD2. The ends lost 7 bases at V and 13 bases at J; junction bases unmatched: 9. The CDR3 has 11 amino acids. The germline gives CDR1 MGHDK, CDR2 SYGVNS. CDR3 sequence: CASTQGRDRYF. The CDR3 DNA reads as TGTGCCAGCACCCAAGGGAGGGATCGGTACTTC.

This chain connects TRBV7-3 to TRBJ2-1; D may be TRBD1 (6 bases). The CDR3 runs 14 residues. From germline, CDR1 is SGHTA and CDR2 FQGTGA. V dropped 5 bases and J dropped 8 bases, with 16 bases sitting between them. The CDR3 nucleotides are TGTGCCAGCAGCCTAAGTAACAGGGACGATGAGCAGTTCTTC. It yields the protein CASSLSNRDDEQFF.

The rearrangement links TRBV4-1 to TRBJ1-5; no reliable D call. Germline V gene lookup returns CDR1 MGHRA and CDR2 YSYEKL. Deletions cut 0 bases from V and 2 bases from J, with 14 bases between. CDR3 length: 17 amino acids. CDR3 DNA: TGCGCCAGCAGCCAAGAAGATCGGGGTCGGGGCAATCAGCCCCAGCATTTT. Translating gives CASSQEDRGRGNQPQHF.

This rearrangement joins TRBV29-1 to TRBJ1-1, with TRBD1 identical over 7 bases. V gave up 2 bases and J gave up 3 bases; unmatched junction bases: 6. CDR1 is SQVTM and CDR2 is ANQGSEA in the germline V gene. The CDR3 is made up of 14 amino acids. Written as DNA, the CDR3 is TGCAGCGTTGAACGGGACAGAACCTACACTGAAGCTTTCTTT. This encodes CSVERDRTYTEAFF.

The chain carries TRBV11-1 and TRBJ2-1; 7 bases line up with TRBD2. The CDR3 runs to 14 residues. Looked up from germline, CDR1 is SGHAT and CDR2 is FQDESV (reference sequence). With V trimmed by 7 bases and J by 9 bases, 12 bases remained unmatched. In nucleotides, the CDR3 is TGTGCCAGCAAACGGGAGGTTGACTTGATTGAGCAGTTCTTC. Translated, it gives CASKREVDLIEQFF.

V gene TRBV18 combines with J gene TRBJ2-7, with 9 bases identical to TRBD1. The germline V gene encodes CDR1 KGHSH and CDR2 LQKENI. The CDR3 runs 15 residues. After removal of 3 bases from V and 0 bases from J, the junction contained 3 bases not matched to a gene. In DNA, the CDR3 is TGTGCCAGCTCACCCGGGACAGGGAACTCCTACGAGCAGTACTTC. The encoded protein is CASSPGTGNSYEQYF. Using reference TRBV18 and TRBJ2-7 for the parts outside the CDR3, the full variable domain is NAGVMQNPRHLVRRRGQEARLRCSPMKGHSHVYWYRQLPEEGLKFMVYLQKENIIDESGMPKERFSAEFPKEGPSILRIQQVVRGDSAAYFCASSPGTGNSYEQYFGPGTRLTVT.

A few counts support this clone. Germline is not matched at one junction end, which may reflect a read error. V is TRBV5-6 and J is TRBJ2-7; TRBD1 matches 7 bases. Germline-derived CDR1 and CDR2 are SGHDT and YYEEEE. This CDR3 region has 11 residues. CDR3 coding DNA: TGTGCCAGCAGCTTAGGGGGCGCAGCCAGCTTC. Translated: CASSLGGAASF.